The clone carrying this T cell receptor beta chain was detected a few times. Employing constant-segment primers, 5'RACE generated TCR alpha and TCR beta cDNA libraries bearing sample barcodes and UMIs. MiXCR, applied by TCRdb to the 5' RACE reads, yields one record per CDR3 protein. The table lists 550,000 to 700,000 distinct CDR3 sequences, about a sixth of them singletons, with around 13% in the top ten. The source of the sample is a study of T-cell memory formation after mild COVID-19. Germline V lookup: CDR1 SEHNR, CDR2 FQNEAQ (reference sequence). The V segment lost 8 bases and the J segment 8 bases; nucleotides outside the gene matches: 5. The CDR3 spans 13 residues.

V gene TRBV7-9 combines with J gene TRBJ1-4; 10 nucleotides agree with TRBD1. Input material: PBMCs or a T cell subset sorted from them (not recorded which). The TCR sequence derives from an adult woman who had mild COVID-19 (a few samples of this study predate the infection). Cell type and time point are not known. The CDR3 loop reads CASVSDRGEKLFF. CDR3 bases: TGTGCCAGCGTATCGGACAGGGGGGAAAAACTGTTTTTT.